The entry below gives a single T cell receptor beta chain sequence along with its context. It has no known antigen specificity. Per-base qualities were not stored, and no clone one base away is much larger. This entry comes from a study of OX40 agonist ivuxolimab in advanced cancers. About the study as a whole: Ivuxolimab, which targeted the costimulatory receptor OX40 (CD134), was an agonistic, fully human IgG2 monoclonal antibody. Of the approximately 54 patients in dose escalation, some 20 had hepatocellular carcinoma, about 15 had melanoma, 9 had renal cell carcinoma and 9 had head and neck cancer. Partial responses were achieved by three dose-escalation patients, of whom one had hepatocellular carcinoma and two had cutaneous melanoma. The paper reports the monotherapy dose-escalation portion (N of about 47 patients) of the phase I ivuxolimab trial. The purpose of peripheral TCRbeta sequencing was to test whether ivuxolimab changed TCR sequence diversity and led to clonal T-cell expansion. The dose-escalation cohort was about 83% male with a mean age of roughly 62 years, ranging from roughly 23 to 90. Patients were allowed to have had prior anti-PD-1, anti-PD-L1 or anti-CTLA-4 therapy, and around 40% of the dose-escalation patients had previously received checkpoint inhibitors. Intravenous ivuxolimab was administered to patients every 2 weeks at six dose levels: 0.01, 0.1, 0.3, 1.5, 3 and 10 mg/kg. What the research found in general, with its limitations: Clonal expansion of both CD4+ and CD8+ blood T cells was observed from baseline to week 6 at doses 0.1 to 3.0 mg/kg. In the 0.1-3.0 mg/kg groups, partial responders were among the patients with the lowest normalized peripheral clonal expansion, particularly in CD8+ T cells. The antigen specificity of the clonally expanded peripheral T cells was not determined. Low levels of normalized T-cell clonal expansion were also seen in some nonresponding patients. On average, CD8+ T cells showed more expanded clones than CD4+ T cells after ivuxolimab.

For sequencing of the TCRbeta CDR3 region, genomic DNA was extracted from the sorted cells. The immunoSEQ Assay was used to sequence the TCRbeta CDR3 regions. Sourced from immuneACCESS, this table was stored by TCRdb with only in-frame sequences that have V and J called. A share of the clones is absent; for the studies checked, an unresolved V gene accounts for under half, and the remainder has no known explanation. This sample comprises roughly 40,000 clones, 75% to 90% of them detected only once. The top ten clones comprise approximately 5.9% of the sample. The trial excluded patients who had a history of autoimmune disease or were on systemic immunosuppression. In every dose cohort, peripheral blood was drawn for TCR sequencing at baseline, cycle 4 day 1, and cycle 7 day 1. The samples were drawn from a first-in-human, open-label, multicenter phase I dose-escalation trial of ivuxolimab. Adults with locally advanced or metastatic melanoma, renal cell, hepatocellular, or head and neck squamous cell carcinoma were enrolled in the trial. Before TCR sequencing, CD4+ and CD8+ T cells were separately sorted from peripheral blood.

V and J lose 4 bases and 0 bases, and a span of 2 bases separates them. The germline V gene specifies KGHSH as CDR1 and LQKENI as CDR2. The CDR3 spans 12 residues, from the cysteine through the phenylalanine. Just CDR3 DNA is preserved here, 36 bases in frame from base 1. The TCR sequence derives from an adult with an advanced solid tumor such as melanoma, head and neck, liver or kidney cancer. Specimen: CD4+ or CD8+ T cells sorted from blood, collected in a trial of the OX40 agonist ivuxolimab. This receptor chain uses TRBV18 and TRBJ2-3; the D gene cannot be named for sure. The sequenced DNA is TGTGCCAGCTCACTCAGCACAGATACGCAGTATTTT. Its product reads: CASSLSTDTQYF.